These 27 T cell receptor beta chains came from one sample sequenced in a study of cytomegalovirus exposure and HLA in healthy donors. PCR employed 60 Vbeta and 13 Jbeta primers. Generated by immunoSEQ multiplex PCR, the TCRdb table keeps only in-frame clones and is missing some. The data show about 52,000 clones, over 60% seen once. Sequenced: PBMCs. The source is a woman between 50 and 59 years old in good health and CMV-seronegative.

The chain combines TRBV19 with TRBJ2-1; 8 bases fit TRBD1. The V gene end was trimmed by 6 bases and the J gene end by 2 bases; junction bases not matched to a gene: 6. The CDR3 runs 15 residues. CDR1 and CDR2 (germline): LNHDA, SQIVND (reference sequence). The CDR3 coding sequence is TGTGCCAGTAGCCCCCAGGGGGCCACCTACAATGAGCAGTTCTTC. It specifies CASSPQGATYNEQFF.

This rearrangement joins TRBV11-2 to TRBJ2-1; possible D gene TRBD2, 7 bases. V was pared by 1 base and J by 5 bases, with 15 bases between. The length of the CDR3 is 16 residues. CDR1 is SGHAT and CDR2 is FQNNGV in the germline V gene. CDR3: CASSLGGPGGHNEQFF. The DNA of the CDR3 is TGTGCCAGCAGCTTAGGGGGCCCGGGGGGCCACAATGAGCAGTTCTTC.

The table lists this clone with a few counts. The rearrangement uses TRBV7-6 and TRBJ1-5; 8 bases align to TRBD1. Germline loops: CDR1 SGHVS, CDR2 FNYEAQ. CDR3 length: 16 amino acids. V shed 4 bases and J 7 bases; nucleotides not matched to a gene: 12. DNA for the CDR3: TGTGCCAGCAGCTCGGGGGCGTCAGGGGGCGGACAGCCCCAGCATTTT. This codes for CASSSGASGGGQPQHF.

This clone was detected once. The gene calls are TRBV5-8 and TRBJ1-1; D unclear. The ends were cut back, 0 bases at V and 0 bases at J, with 9 bases in the middle. Germline V lookup: CDR1 SGHTS, CDR2 YDEGEE. The CDR3 runs 15 residues. The CDR3 DNA sequence: TGTGCCAGCAGCTTGGAGAGGGTCATGAACACTGAAGCTTTCTTT. This codes for CASSLERVMNTEAFF.

The rearrangement uses TRBV14 and TRBJ1-2; D is possibly TRBD1 (5 bases). Trimming cost V 4 bases and J 4 bases, with 13 bases left between them. This CDR3 is built from 14 residues. Per germline, CDR1 SGHDN and CDR2 FVKESK. CDR3 sequence reads: CASSRGGVSYGYTF. Written as DNA, the CDR3 is TGTGCCAGCAGCCGGGGCGGGGTATCCTATGGCTACACCTTC.

As DNA, the CDR3 is TGTGCCAGCAGCGTTCGGACTAGCGGGGGGACAGATACGCAGTATTTT. This translates into CASSVRTSGGTDTQYF. This chain joins TRBV9 and TRBJ2-3; 14 bases are shared with TRBD2. CDR1 SGDLS and CDR2 YYNGEE come from the germline V gene. The CDR3 is 16 residues long. Losses at the gene ends were 2 bases for V and 3 bases for J; bases not matched to a gene: 2.

The rearrangement links TRBV6-5 to TRBJ2-7; D uncertain. The germline gives CDR1 MNHEY, CDR2 SVGAGI. This CDR3 comprises 14 residues. V lost 5 bases and J 1 base, leaving 12 bases between the germline ends. Written as DNA, the CDR3 is TGTGCCAGCAGTCGCGCGGCGGAGTCCTACGAGCAGTACTTC. Protein product: CASSRAAESYEQYF.

V gene TRBV15 combines with J gene TRBJ2-4, with TRBD1 matching over 7 bases. Unmatched junction bases numbered 2, after V lost 0 bases and J lost 3 bases. Germline values: CDR1 LNHNV, CDR2 YYDKDF (reference sequence). CDR3 length: 15 residues. This CDR3 reads CATSRDGDSKNIQYF. The CDR3 coding sequence is TGTGCCACCAGCAGAGATGGGGACAGCAAAAACATTCAGTACTTC.

The chain carries TRBV2 and TRBJ1-5; D unresolved. The CDR3 has 12 amino acids. Germline CDR1 and CDR2: SNHLY and FYNNEI. V was shortened by 4 bases and J by 5 bases, with 6 bases between the two germline ends. Here the CDR3 DNA reads TGTGCCAGCAGTGGTACAGATCAGCCCCAGCATTTT. Encoded protein: CASSGTDQPQHF.

This clone was seen only once. J is TRBJ1-2 and V is TRBV18, with 8 bases matching TRBD1. The CDR3 sequence is 14 residues long. V lost 1 base to trimming and J lost 4 bases; unmatched junction nucleotides: 2. Germline V gene sequence: CDR1 KGHSH, CDR2 LQKENI. The CDR3 sequence is CASSPLGQVYGYTF. The CDR3 DNA reads as TGTGCCAGCTCACCACTGGGACAGGTCTATGGCTACACCTTC.

This chain joins TRBV18 and TRBJ2-1, with 11 positions matching TRBD1. The CDR3 is 18 amino acids. Looked up from germline, CDR1 is KGHSH and CDR2 is LQKENI. The J segment lost 6 bases and the V segment lost 3 bases, leaving 13 bases of the junction unmatched. The CDR3 sequence is CASSPNPPGQGVGNEQFF. CDR3 sequence (DNA): TGTGCCAGCTCACCCAACCCCCCGGGACAGGGGGTAGGCAATGAGCAGTTCTTC. Combining the CDR3 with reference TRBV18 and TRBJ2-1 gives the whole variable domain NAGVMQNPRHLVRRRGQEARLRCSPMKGHSHVYWYRQLPEEGLKFMVYLQKENIIDESGMPKERFSAEFPKEGPSILRIQQVVRGDSAAYFCASSPNPPGQGVGNEQFFGPGTRLTVL.

This clone was counted once. The chain uses TRBV15 and TRBJ1-2; maybe TRBD1 (5 bases). V dropped 0 bases and J dropped 4 bases, with 15 bases sitting between them. The CDR3 spans 16 residues. Germline loops: CDR1 LNHNV, CDR2 YYDKDF (reference sequence). As DNA, the CDR3 is TGTGCCACCAGCAGAGATCGGAAAGGGGAAAGCTATGGCTACACCTTC. Protein: CATSRDRKGESYGYTF.

This clone was seen only a few times. The V gene is TRBV30, the J gene TRBJ1-5; D not resolved. This CDR3 comprises 14 residues. With 1 base removed from V and 3 bases from J, the gap between germline ends came to 10 bases. The germline V gene has CDR1 GTSNPN and CDR2 SVGIG (reference sequence). The CDR3 region is CAWSAVQFNQPQHF. The CDR3 DNA reads as TGTGCCTGGAGTGCCGTACAGTTCAATCAGCCCCAGCATTTT.

This clone has a handful of counts. The junction shows a germline mismatch at one end, possibly a read error. The chain recombines TRBV28 with TRBJ1-5; maybe TRBD1 (5 bases). Germline CDR1 and CDR2: MDHEN and SYDVKM. This CDR3 region has 16 residues. The CDR3 spells CAISLGPRSSNQPQHF. The CDR3 nucleotides are TGTGCCATCAGTTTGGGGCCTCGAAGTAGCAATCAGCCCCAGCATTTT.

J is TRBJ2-1 and V is TRBV21-1; the listed D gene, TRBD2, was not tested against the DNA. TRBV21-1 is a pseudogene locus. The length of the CDR3 is 14 residues. In DNA, the CDR3 is TGTGCCAGCAGCAAAGTTTGGACTAGCAGCGAGCAGTTCTTC. Translated: CASSKVWTSSEQFF.

For this clone: The same CDR3 arises from other DNA sequences in this sample as well. The genes are TRBV30 and TRBJ1-1, with 9 bases that match TRBD1. This CDR3 is built from 14 residues. Germline assignment: CDR1 GTSNPN and CDR2 SVGIG (reference sequence). The J segment lost 4 bases and the V segment lost 2 bases, leaving 5 bases of the junction unmatched. CDR3 coding DNA: TGTGCCTGGAGTTCGGGACAGGGAGGCACTGAAGCTTTCTTT. Protein product: CAWSSGQGGTEAFF.

V and J are TRBV5-1 and TRBJ2-7; perhaps TRBD2 as D (5 bases). Germline CDR1 SGHRS, CDR2 YFSETQ. CDR3 length: 13 amino acids. Trimming cost V 4 bases and J 2 bases, with 10 bases left between them. In nucleotides, the CDR3 is TGCGCCAGCAGCCCCCGGGGAACCTACGAGCAGTACTTC. Amino acid sequence: CASSPRGTYEQYF.

This clone was recorded a few times. The V and J genes are TRBV6-5 and TRBJ2-3, with D unresolved. V lost 8 bases to trimming and J lost 4 bases, with 13 bases between them. This CDR3 contains 13 residues. Germline V lookup: CDR1 MNHEY, CDR2 SVGAGI. CDR3 sequence (DNA): TGTGCCAGCTCCCGAGGAGATGCAGATACGCAGTATTTT. Translated, it gives CASSRGDADTQYF.

V gene TRBV15 combines with J gene TRBJ2-7; D gene ambiguous. Trimming removed 0 bases at V and 4 bases at J, with 19 bases between. The germline V gene encodes CDR1 LNHNV and CDR2 YYDKDF (reference sequence). The CDR3 has 17 residues. CDR3 protein: CATSRDNIGRIPYEQYF. CDR3 nucleotides: TGTGCCACCAGCAGAGATAACATTGGGCGTATTCCTTACGAGCAGTACTTC. Full variable domain (outside the CDR3, taken from reference TRBV15 and TRBJ2-7): DAMVIQNPRYQVTQFGKPVTLSCSQTLNHNVMYWYQQKSSQAPKLLFHYYDKDFNNEADTPDNFQSRRPNTSFCFLDIRSPGLGDTAMYLCATSRDNIGRIPYEQYFGPGTRLTVT.

The chain recombines TRBV5-1 with TRBJ2-1; TRBD1 aligns across 10 bases. Trimming took 0 bases from V and 7 from J; bases not matched to a gene: 4. The CDR3 runs to 15 residues. Looked up from germline, CDR1 is SGHRS and CDR2 is YFSETQ. The chain's CDR3 is CASSLEGQGLNEQFF. The CDR3 region has the DNA TGCGCCAGCAGCTTGGAGGGACAGGGGCTTAATGAGCAGTTCTTC.

The chain is built from TRBV7-9 and TRBJ1-2; maybe TRBD1 (6 bases). Germline-derived CDR1 and CDR2 are SEHNR and FQNEAQ (reference sequence). Trimming shortened V by 5 bases and J by 0 bases, and 16 bases separated the two germline ends. The CDR3 is made up of 16 amino acids. CDR3 amino acids: CASSPSGTQANYGYTF. CDR3 in DNA: TGTGCCAGCAGCCCTAGTGGGACACAGGCTAACTATGGCTACACCTTC.

The chain recombines TRBV7-8 with TRBJ1-1; D is unclear. The germline gives CDR1 SGHVS, CDR2 FQNEAQ. The V gene lost 4 bases and the J gene lost 0 bases, with 12 bases spanning the gap. CDR3 length: 15 amino acids. CDR3 DNA sequence: TGTGCCAGCAGCTCGTGGTGGGGAGTGAACACTGAAGCTTTCTTT. It codes for CASSSWWGVNTEAFF.

The gene calls are TRBV9 and TRBJ2-1; 10 bases are a match to TRBD2. The V segment lost 3 bases and the J segment 7 bases; nucleotides outside the gene matches: 10. The CDR3 spans 16 residues. Germline assignment: CDR1 SGDLS and CDR2 YYNGEE. CDR3 sequence: CASSEGLAGVGNEQFF. The CDR3 nucleotides read TGTGCCAGCAGCGAGGGCCTAGCGGGAGTGGGTAATGAGCAGTTCTTC. Filled out from reference TRBV9 and TRBJ2-1, the complete variable domain reads DSGVTQTPKHLITATGQRVTLRCSPRSGDLSVYWYQQSLDQGLQFLIQYYNGEERAKGNILERFSAQQFPDLHSELNLSSLELGDSALYFCASSEGLAGVGNEQFFGPGTRLTVL.

This rearrangement joins TRBV5-5 to TRBJ1-1, with D unclear. Germline V gene lookup returns CDR1 SGHKS and CDR2 YYEKEE (reference sequence). V lost 0 bases and J lost 8, with 14 bases in between. The length of the CDR3 is 14 residues. Here the CDR3 DNA reads TGTGCCAGCAGCTTGGCCAGCGTCGTTATAGAAGCTTTCTTT. Protein product: CASSLASVVIEAFF.

The rearrangement uses TRBV28 and TRBJ1-1; D not certain. CDR1 and CDR2 from the germline V gene are MDHEN and SYDVKM. The ends were cut back, 2 bases at V and 0 bases at J, with 13 bases in the middle. This CDR3 contains 16 residues. CDR3 in DNA: TGTGCCAGCAGTTTACGCCGACACCTTATGAACACTGAAGCTTTCTTT. Translation: CASSLRRHLMNTEAFF.

V is TRBV6-1 and J is TRBJ1-2; TRBD1 is a possible D gene (6 bases). The V gene lost 4 bases and the J gene lost 2 bases, with 11 bases spanning the gap. This CDR3 is built from 14 residues. The germline V gene has CDR1 MNHNS and CDR2 SASEGT. CDR3: CASSAQGINYGYTF. CDR3 sequence (DNA): TGTGCCAGCAGTGCTCAGGGGATCAACTATGGCTACACCTTC.

The chain joins TRBV2 to TRBJ2-3; 7 nucleotides match TRBD2. The V and J ends lost 0 bases and 6 bases, in that order; junction bases with no gene match: 6. The CDR3 runs to 15 residues. CDR1 and CDR2 (germline): SNHLY, FYNNEI. The CDR3 DNA reads TGTGCCAGCAGTGAAGCCAGCGGGGCAGGGGATACGCAGTATTTT. It codes for CASSEASGAGDTQYF.